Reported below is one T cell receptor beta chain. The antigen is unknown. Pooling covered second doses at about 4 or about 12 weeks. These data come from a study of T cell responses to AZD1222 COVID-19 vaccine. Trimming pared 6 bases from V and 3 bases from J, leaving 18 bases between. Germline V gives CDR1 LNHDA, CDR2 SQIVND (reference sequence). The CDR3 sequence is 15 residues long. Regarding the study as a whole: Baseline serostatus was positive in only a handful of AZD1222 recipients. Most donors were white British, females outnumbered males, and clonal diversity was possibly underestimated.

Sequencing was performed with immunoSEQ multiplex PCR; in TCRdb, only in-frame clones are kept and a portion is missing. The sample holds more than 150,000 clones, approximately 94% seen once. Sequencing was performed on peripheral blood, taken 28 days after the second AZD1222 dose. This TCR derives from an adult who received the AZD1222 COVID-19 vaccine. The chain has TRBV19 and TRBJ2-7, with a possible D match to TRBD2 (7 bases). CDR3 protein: CASSPGGGGGYEQYF. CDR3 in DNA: TGTGCCAGTAGCCCCGGTGGGGGGGGCGGCTACGAGCAGTACTTC.